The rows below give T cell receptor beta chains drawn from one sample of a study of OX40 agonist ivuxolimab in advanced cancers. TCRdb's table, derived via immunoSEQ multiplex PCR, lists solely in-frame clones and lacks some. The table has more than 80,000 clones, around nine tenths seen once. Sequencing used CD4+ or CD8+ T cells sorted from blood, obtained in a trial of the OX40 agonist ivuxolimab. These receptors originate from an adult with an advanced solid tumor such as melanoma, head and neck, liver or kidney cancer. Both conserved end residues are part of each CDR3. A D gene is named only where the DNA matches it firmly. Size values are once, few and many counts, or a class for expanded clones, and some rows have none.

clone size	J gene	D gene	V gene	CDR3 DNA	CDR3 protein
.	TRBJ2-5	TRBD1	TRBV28	TGTGCCAGCAGTTCCCGGGACAGCCTTCGAGAGACCCAGTACTTC	CASSSRDSLRETQYF
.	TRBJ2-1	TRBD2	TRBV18	TGTGCCAGCTCACTAGCGGGAGCGGCCTACAATGAGCAGTTCTTC	CASSLAGAAYNEQFF
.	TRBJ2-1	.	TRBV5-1	TGCGCCAGCAGCTTAGGAGCGAGCTCCTACAATGAGCAGTTCTTC	CASSLGASSYNEQFF
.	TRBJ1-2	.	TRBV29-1	TGCAGCGTGGTGACTTCGCCGGGTGGCTACACCTTC	CSVVTSPGGYTF
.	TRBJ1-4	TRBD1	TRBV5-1	TGCGCCAGCCGGACAGGGTCGACAACTAATGAAAAACTGTTTTTT	CASRTGSTTNEKLFF
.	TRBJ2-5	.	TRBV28	TGTGCCAGCAGTTCGATCACGCGGGGCATCCAAGAGACCCAGTACTTC	CASSSITRGIQETQYF
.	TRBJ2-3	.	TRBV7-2	TGTGCCAGCAGCCGGGTTCAAGACACAGATACGCAGTATTTT	CASSRVQDTDTQYF
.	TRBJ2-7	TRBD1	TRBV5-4	TGTGCCAGCAGCTTTCAGGGGGCAGGCGAGCAGTACTTC	CASSFQGAGEQYF
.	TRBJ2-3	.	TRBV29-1	TGCAGCGTGTCTAGCAGTTCTAGCACAGATACGCAGTATTTT	CSVSSSSSTDTQYF
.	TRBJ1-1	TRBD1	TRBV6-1	TGTGCCAGCAGTGCTCAACAGGGGGTCGCTGAAGCTTTCTTT	CASSAQQGVAEAFF
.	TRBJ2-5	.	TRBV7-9	TGTGCCAGCAGCTTAGCCAGTAGGGTTGAGACCCAGTACTTC	CASSLASRVETQYF
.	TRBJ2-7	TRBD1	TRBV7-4	TGTGCCAGCAGCCCCCGGGACAGCTCCTACGAGCAGTACTTC	CASSPRDSSYEQYF
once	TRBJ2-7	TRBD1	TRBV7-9	TGTGCCAGCAGCTCCGCATTCGGGACAGGAGCCGGGGAGCAGTACTTC	CASSSAFGTGAGEQYF
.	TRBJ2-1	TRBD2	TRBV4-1	TGCGCCAGCAGCATGACTAGCGGGAGCCCACAGAGGCAGTTCTTC	CASSMTSGSPQRQFF
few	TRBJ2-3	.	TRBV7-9	TGTGCCAGCAGCCTAACAAGGAGGGTGGGTACAGATACGCAGTATTTT	CASSLTRRVGTDTQYF
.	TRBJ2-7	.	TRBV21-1	TGTGCCAGCAGCTCCCCGCTTCTGTACGAGCAGTACTTC	CASSSPLLYEQYF
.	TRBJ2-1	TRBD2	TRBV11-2	TGTGCCAGCAGTCCCCAGACTAGCGGGAGTGAGCAGTTCTTC	CASSPQTSGSEQFF
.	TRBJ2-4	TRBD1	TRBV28	TGTGCCAGCAGGACAGGGGGGCTTAGGGGTCAGTACTTC	CASRTGGLRGQYF
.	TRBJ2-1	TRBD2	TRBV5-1	TGCGCCAGCAGCGGACTAGCGGAATACAATGAGCAGTTCTTC	CASSGLAEYNEQFF
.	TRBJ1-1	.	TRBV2	TGTGCCAGCAGAGGGCTGCTATCTGAAGCTTTCTTT	CASRGLLSEAFF
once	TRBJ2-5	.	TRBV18	TGTGCCAGCTCACCACGACAGGTCCAAGAGACCCAGTACTTC	CASSPRQVQETQYF
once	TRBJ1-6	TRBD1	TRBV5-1	TGCGCCAGCAGCTTGCGACAGGGGGATTCACCCCTCCACTTT	CASSLRQGDSPLHF
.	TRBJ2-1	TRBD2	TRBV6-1	TGTGCCAGCAGTGAGGGACGGATATGGGGCGGGAGACTGCGCAATGAGCAGTTCTTC	CASSEGRIWGGRLRNEQFF
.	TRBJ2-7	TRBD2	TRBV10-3	TGTGCCACCAAGGACTCGCTAGCGGGGTCCTACGAGCAGTACTTC	CATKDSLAGSYEQYF
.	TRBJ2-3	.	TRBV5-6	TGTGCCAGCAGCTGGAAAGTTCGAGTAGTCCATCCGCAGTATTTT	CASSWKVRVVHPQYF
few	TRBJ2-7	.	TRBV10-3	TGTGCCATCACCATGACAGCTCCTGGCGAGCAGTACTTC	CAITMTAPGEQYF
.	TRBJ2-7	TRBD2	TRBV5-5	TGTGCCAGCAGCTTAAACCCCGGGACTAGCGGGTCCTACGAGCAGTACTTC	CASSLNPGTSGSYEQYF
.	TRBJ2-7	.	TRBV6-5	TGTGCCTCGGGGGACTCCTACGAGCAGTACTTC	CASGDSYEQYF